This is a list of T cell receptor beta chains from one sample in a study of shared T cell receptors in the human thymus. Sequenced by immunoSEQ multiplex PCR; TCRdb stores in-frame clones only, minus some. The repertoire consists of 640,000 or so clones, with over 75% occurring once and the leading ten covering about 0.0094%. The data were also submitted as part of a second study, on human thymus T cells.

Sequenced sample: thymocytes. All receptors derive from a boy in the first two years of life with a congenital heart defect. Both conserved end residues are part of each CDR3. Each record gives: J gene, V gene, CDR3 protein.

TRBJ2-7,TRBV25-1,CASSVRGEQYF
TRBJ2-1,TRBV29-1,CSVEDQVAGGNNEQFF
TRBJ1-2,TRBV28,CASSLIAGLYGYTF
TRBJ2-7,TRBV4-1,CASSPDTGGNGLASGEQYF
TRBJ2-7,TRBV19,CATPSGQGGEQYF
TRBJ2-7,TRBV6-7,CASSYGGLVLYEQYF
TRBJ2-2,TRBV18,CASSFTGNTGELFF
TRBJ2-4,TRBV10-3,CAISEHTRDIQYF
TRBJ2-7,TRBV5-5,CASSLWQGTYEQYF
TRBJ1-1,TRBV5-5,CASSWPRRSEAFF
TRBJ2-5,TRBV28,CASSLEPGQIHETQYF
TRBJ1-6,TRBV11-2,CASSFGSLIASPLHF
TRBJ2-7,TRBV10-3,CAISEPGTSGGLSYEQYF
TRBJ2-5,TRBV15,CATCEVNGFFQETQYF
TRBJ2-7,TRBV19,CASTTTGPPYEQYF
TRBJ1-5,TRBV6-6,CASISHPVPNQPQHF
TRBJ2-5,TRBV14,CASSPGQGVKETQYF
TRBJ1-4,TRBV19,CASKRAGENEKLFF
TRBJ1-2,TRBV6-1,CASSVAGARDGYTF
TRBJ2-7,TRBV28,CASSLGLWDEQYF
TRBJ1-2,TRBV28,CASSARQGAGYGYTF
TRBJ2-7,TRBV27,CASKISGGIYEQYF
TRBJ1-2,TRBV25-1,CASSEYKGPGIHGYTF
TRBJ2-1,TRBV5-4,CASSGEGQAYNEQFF
TRBJ2-1,TRBV9,CASSVALAGGLYNEQFF
TRBJ2-6,TRBV5-1,CASISGWPGSGANVLTF
TRBJ1-3,TRBV4-1,CASRPLDNSGNTIYF
TRBJ1-5,TRBV28,CASSTPDRGRGDSNQPQHF
TRBJ2-7,TRBV4-3,CASSRNRETYEQYF
TRBJ1-3,TRBV28,CASSLGLHGQGSSGNTIYF
TRBJ2-1,TRBV11-2,CASSSGTANNEQFF
TRBJ2-2,TRBV25-1,CASRLAANTGELFF
TRBJ2-7,TRBV28,CASRTGTGTYEQYF
TRBJ1-2,TRBV14,CASSRNTGTGTDGYTF
TRBJ1-5,TRBV27,CASSSRARQPQHF
TRBJ2-7,TRBV5-1,CASSLGYKGADYEQYF
TRBJ2-7,TRBV4-1,CASSPGGNSYEQYF
TRBJ1-5,TRBV7-9,CASSLDLAGGQQPQHF
TRBJ2-1,TRBV4-3,CASSQVLPAGGSMHEQFF
TRBJ1-2,TRBV7-9,CASPPGGYGYTF
TRBJ1-1,TRBV30,CAWTGDTEAFF
TRBJ2-7,TRBV14,CASSQGDKVGYEQYF
TRBJ2-7,TRBV5-4,CASSLKPASGRVFFSEQYF
TRBJ2-7,TRBV6-1,CASSETGYSYEQYF
TRBJ1-2,TRBV13,CASDTPGGRKGYTF
TRBJ2-7,TRBV7-3,CASSLEGSGYEQYF
TRBJ1-4,TRBV4-3,CASSQDYRGQEKLFF
TRBJ2-7,TRBV5-4,CASSLTSGGFSYEQYF
TRBJ2-5,TRBV27,CASSRTGTMQETQYF
TRBJ1-2,TRBV6-5,CASSSRDRQLGYTF
TRBJ1-5,TRBV19,CASSTPGGVKPQHF
TRBJ2-3,TRBV2,CASSAREFLGTDTQYF
TRBJ2-3,TRBV2,CASSEASSGGSTDTQYF
TRBJ2-1,TRBV19,CASSIKGVRAVNEQFF